The clone carrying this TCR beta chain has at least ten counts. Its target is unknown. The data were obtained in a study of T cells after yellow fever vaccination. Points from the study as a whole: The bulk population could contribute abundant contaminating clonotypes to FACS-sorted repertoires. Boosting was followed by the reappearance of most primary-vaccination clones (just under 97% CD4, about 89% CD8).

TCRdb re-analysed the 5' RACE reads in MiXCR, keeping a single row per CDR3 protein. The sample yields 150,000 or so distinct CDR3 sequences, approximately 9.9% seen once. The CDR3 is 15 residues long. In germline, CDR1 is SGHRS, CDR2 YFSETQ. Trimming shortened V by 0 bases and J by 0 bases, and 10 bases separated the two germline ends. The chain couples TRBV5-1 to TRBJ2-7; a possible D gene is TRBD1 (5 bases). The origin of this receptor is a man aged 18 to 30 who received the YFV17D yellow fever vaccine. The sequences come from CD8+ T cells sorted from PBMCs, collected 45 days after the yellow fever booster vaccination. The CDR3 protein is CASSLGPGLSYEQYF. The CDR3 nucleotides are TGCGCCAGCAGCTTGGGTCCAGGGCTCTCCTACGAGCAGTACTTC.